What follows are 5 T cell receptor beta chains derived from one specimen sequenced in a study of blood T cell repertoires in COVID-19. Assay: immunoSEQ multiplex PCR; the TCRdb copy retains only in-frame clones and omits some. The sample holds some 200,000 clones, 70% to 90% seen once. Input material: peripheral blood. The source is a man aged 18 to 29 with active or convalescent COVID-19.

V gene TRBV9 combines with J gene TRBJ2-1; D is perhaps TRBD2 (5 bases). Per the germline V gene, CDR1 is SGDLS and CDR2 is YYNGEE. The V and J ends lost 7 bases and 7 bases respectively, with 21 bases between them. The CDR3 loop spans 15 amino acids. For the CDR3, the DNA is TGTGCCAGCGGATACACGGGCGGAGGAAGGAATGAGCAGTTCTTC. Translated, it gives CASGYTGGGRNEQFF.

The V gene is TRBV27, the J gene TRBJ2-7; 7 positions agree with TRBD1. Germline-derived CDR1 and CDR2 are MNHEY and SMNVEV (reference sequence). There are 16 residues in the CDR3. V was pared by 4 bases and J by 2 bases, with 11 bases of the junction left unmatched. The CDR3 protein is CASSSYTGTAAYEQYF. CDR3 nucleotides: TGTGCCAGCAGTTCCTACACCGGGACAGCCGCCTACGAGCAGTACTTC.

The rearrangement uses TRBV30 and TRBJ1-5; 8 positions agree with TRBD1. Germline V gene lookup returns CDR1 GTSNPN and CDR2 SVGIG (reference sequence). The CDR3 runs to 15 residues. V was clipped by 0 bases and J by 6 bases; unmatched bases: 7. This CDR3 reads CAWSVLAGGIQPQHF. For the CDR3, the DNA is TGTGCCTGGAGTGTACTGGCAGGGGGCATTCAGCCCCAGCATTTT.

The V gene is TRBV28, the J gene TRBJ2-7, with a weak D call TRBD1 (6 bases). Trimming pared 3 bases from V and 5 bases from J, leaving 14 bases between. Germline-derived CDR1 and CDR2 are MDHEN and SYDVKM. This CDR3 contains 14 residues. The CDR3 region has the DNA TGTGCCAGCAGTTTGACTACAGGGAATCACGAGCAGTACTTC. Its protein is CASSLTTGNHEQYF. The full variable domain, its missing parts supplied by reference TRBV28 and TRBJ2-7, is DVKVTQSSRYLVKRTGEKVFLECVQDMDHENMFWYRQDPGLGLRLIYFSYDVKMKEKGDIPEGYSVSREKKERFSLILESASTNQTSMYLCASSLTTGNHEQYFGPGTRLTVT.

A few counts support this clone. The chain is built from TRBV29-1 and TRBJ1-1; 9 nucleotides match TRBD1. CDR3 length equals 16 residues. CDR1 and CDR2 from the germline V gene are SQVTM and ANQGSEA. V shed 5 bases, J shed 2 bases, and the junction held 12 bases outside the gene matches. CDR3 protein: CSVLPRQGGSNTEAFF. For the CDR3, the DNA is TGCAGCGTTCTCCCAAGACAGGGGGGAAGCAACACTGAAGCTTTCTTT. Filled out from reference TRBV29-1 and TRBJ1-1, the complete variable domain reads SAVISQKPSRDICQRGTSLTIQCQVDSQVTMMFWYRQQPGQSLTLIATANQGSEATYESGFVIDKFPISRPNLTFSTLTVSNMSPEDSSIYLCSVLPRQGGSNTEAFFGQGTRLTVV.